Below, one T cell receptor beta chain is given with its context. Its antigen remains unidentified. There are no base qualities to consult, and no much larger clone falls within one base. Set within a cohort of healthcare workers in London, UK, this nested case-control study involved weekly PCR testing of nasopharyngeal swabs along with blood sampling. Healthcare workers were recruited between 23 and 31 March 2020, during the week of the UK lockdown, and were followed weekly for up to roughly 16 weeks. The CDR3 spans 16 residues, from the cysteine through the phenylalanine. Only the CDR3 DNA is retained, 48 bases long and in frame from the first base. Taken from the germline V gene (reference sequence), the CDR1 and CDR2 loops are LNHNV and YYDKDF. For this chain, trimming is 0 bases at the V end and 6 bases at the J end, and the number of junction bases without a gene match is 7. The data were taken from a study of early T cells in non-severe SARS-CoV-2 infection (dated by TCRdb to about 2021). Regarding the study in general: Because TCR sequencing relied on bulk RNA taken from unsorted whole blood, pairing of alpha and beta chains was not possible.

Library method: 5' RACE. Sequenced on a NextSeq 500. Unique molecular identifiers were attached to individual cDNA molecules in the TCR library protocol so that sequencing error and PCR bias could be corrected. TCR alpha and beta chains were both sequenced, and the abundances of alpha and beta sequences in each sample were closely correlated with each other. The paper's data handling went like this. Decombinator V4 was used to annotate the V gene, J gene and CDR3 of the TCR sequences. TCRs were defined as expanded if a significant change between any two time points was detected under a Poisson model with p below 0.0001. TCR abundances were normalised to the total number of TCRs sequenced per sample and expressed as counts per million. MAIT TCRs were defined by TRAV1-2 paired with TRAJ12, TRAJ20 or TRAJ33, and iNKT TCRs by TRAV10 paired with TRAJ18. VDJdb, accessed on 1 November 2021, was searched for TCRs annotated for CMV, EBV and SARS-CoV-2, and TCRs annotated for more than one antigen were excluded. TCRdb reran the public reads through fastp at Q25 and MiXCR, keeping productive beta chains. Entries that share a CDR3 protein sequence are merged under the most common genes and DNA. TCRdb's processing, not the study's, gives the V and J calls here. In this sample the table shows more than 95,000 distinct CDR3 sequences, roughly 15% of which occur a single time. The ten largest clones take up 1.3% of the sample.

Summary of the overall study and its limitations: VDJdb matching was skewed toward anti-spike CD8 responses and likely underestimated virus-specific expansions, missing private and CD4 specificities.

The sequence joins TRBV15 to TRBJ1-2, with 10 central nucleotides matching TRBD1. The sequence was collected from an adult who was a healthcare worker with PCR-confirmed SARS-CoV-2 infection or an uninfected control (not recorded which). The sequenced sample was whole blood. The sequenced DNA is TGTGCCACCAGCAGAGATCATAGGGGACAGGGGAATGGCTACACCTTC. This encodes CATSRDHRGQGNGYTF.